This TCR beta chain is drawn from a study of memory CD4+ T cells and cytomegalovirus serostatus. Notes on the study in general: About 40% of the roughly 150 known CMV-associated TCRbeta sequences appeared in CD4+ memory. Median bootstrapped AUC for CMV status was about 0.94 originally, around 0.91 US-trained.

Measured with immunoSEQ multiplex PCR; TCRdb has only the in-frame clones, and not every one. The table lists over 40,000 clones, around 75% of them singletons. There are 19 residues in the CDR3. V was cut by 0 bases and J by 3 bases, with 24 bases left in between. The sort gate was single viable CD3+CD4+CD8-CD45RO+ cells for memory CD4+ T cells. Serostatus was set by detecting CMV pp150, pp28, p38, p52 IgG. Total CD4+ T cells were enriched by CD4 positive selection. This clone turned up a few times. The antigen is unknown. The origin of this receptor is an adult in good health and CMV-seronegative. The sample comprised memory CD4+ T cells from blood. This chain uses TRBV5-3 with TRBJ1-2, with D hard to call. TRBV5-3 is an ORF for which the function is uncertain. CDR3 DNA sequence: TGTGCCAGAAGCTTGGCCGGTTCAGCGGCAATTCCTCTACACTATGGCTACACCTTC. This gives the protein CARSLAGSAAIPLHYGYTF.